Each of the 24 T cell receptor beta chains below was sequenced from the same sample in a study of T cell responses to AZD1222 COVID-19 vaccine. Generated by immunoSEQ multiplex PCR, the TCRdb table keeps only in-frame clones and is missing some. This table has fewer than 90,000 clones, about 82% appearing once. Sequenced here: peripheral blood, sampled 28 days after the second AZD1222 dose. These receptor sequences come from an adult who received the AZD1222 COVID-19 vaccine.

The CDR3 coding sequence is TGCGCCAGCAGCCAAGCTAGGGTGGGACTTTATAGCACAGATACGCAGTATTTT. Protein: CASSQARVGLYSTDTQYF. This chain links TRBV4-3 with TRBJ2-3, with a tentative D call TRBD2 (6 bases). Trimming removed 1 base from V and 0 bases from J, with 17 bases in between. This CDR3 contains 18 residues. Germline CDR1 LGHNA, CDR2 YSLEER.

This chain joins TRBV29-1 and TRBJ1-5; no clear D. V was clipped by 8 bases and J by 11 bases, with 13 bases between them. CDR1 and CDR2 (germline): SQVTM, ANQGSEA. This CDR3 is built from 10 residues. CDR3 coding DNA: TGCAGCCATGGGGTGATGGCCCAGCATTTT. Its protein is CSHGVMAQHF.

This sequence joins TRBV7-6 and TRBJ1-1; D not certain. The CDR3 loop spans 14 amino acids. Germline V CDR1 and CDR2: SGHVS, FNYEAQ. Trimming removed 1 base from V and 1 base from J, with 7 bases in between. CDR3 DNA sequence: TGTGCCAGCAGCTTAGGGCAAGGGAACACTGAAGCTTTCTTT. It specifies CASSLGQGNTEAFF.

This chain connects TRBV5-1 to TRBJ2-7, with TRBD2 matching over 10 bases. Looked up from germline, CDR1 is SGHRS and CDR2 is YFSETQ. V shed 3 bases, J shed 5 bases, and the junction held 8 bases outside the gene matches. The CDR3 covers 15 residues. The DNA for the CDR3 is TGCGCCAGCAGCTGGGGGGGACTAGCGATCGACGAGCAGTACTTC. Its translation is CASSWGGLAIDEQYF.

In this sample, this clone turned up once. The chain recombines TRBV4-1 with TRBJ2-2, with 8 positions matching TRBD1. J gave up 0 bases and V 4 bases, and 4 bases lay outside the gene matches. The CDR3 is made up of 16 amino acids. Germline loops: CDR1 MGHRA, CDR2 YSYEKL. The CDR3: CASSRGQGPNTGELFF. CDR3 nucleotide sequence: TGCGCCAGCAGCCGAGGACAGGGCCCGAACACCGGGGAGCTGTTTTTT.

V is TRBV30 and J is TRBJ1-4; no firm D call. This CDR3 has 14 amino acids. Germline loops: CDR1 GTSNPN, CDR2 SVGIG (reference sequence). V was pared by 7 bases and J by 0 bases, with 12 bases between. The CDR3 coding sequence is TGTGCCTCGACTGAGACCTCAACTAATGAAAAACTGTTTTTT. Its translation is CASTETSTNEKLFF.

V and J are TRBV5-1 and TRBJ2-1; D may correspond to TRBD1 or TRBD2 (5 bases each). Germline CDR1 SGHRS, CDR2 YFSETQ. The CDR3 covers 15 residues. V was clipped by 0 bases and J by 8 bases, with 15 bases between them. This CDR3 is CASSLEAPRGDEQFF. The CDR3 DNA is TGCGCCAGCAGCTTGGAGGCCCCCCGGGGCGATGAGCAGTTCTTC. Looking up the rest from reference TRBV5-1 and TRBJ2-1 gives the full variable domain: KAGVTQTPRYLIKTRGQQVTLSCSPISGHRSVSWYQQTPGQGLQFLFEYFSETQRNKGNFPGRFSGRQFSNSRSEMNVSTLELGDSALYLCASSLEAPRGDEQFFGPGTRLTVL.

Only one count was recorded for this clone. J is TRBJ1-1 and V is TRBV24-1; tentatively, D is TRBD1 (5 bases). V gave up 7 bases and J gave up 4 bases, with 18 bases separating them. Germline assignment: CDR1 KGHDR and CDR2 SFDVKD. The CDR3 has 15 residues. The CDR3, as DNA: TGTGCCACCAGCCCAGAGGGGACCGGGGGCACTGAAGCTTTCTTT. It is translated as CATSPEGTGGTEAFF.

This clone was counted once. The rearrangement joins TRBV28 to TRBJ2-1; 7 bases fit TRBD1. The CDR3 has 11 amino acids. With 8 bases clipped from V and 8 bases from J, the junction kept 3 bases outside the gene matches. Germline V gives CDR1 MDHEN, CDR2 SYDVKM. This CDR3 reads CASPQGDEQFF. Here the CDR3 DNA reads TGTGCCAGCCCCCAGGGGGATGAGCAGTTCTTC.

The V call is TRBV12-5, the J call TRBJ1-1; 11 nucleotides agree with TRBD1. The V gene's germline CDR1 is LGHNT and CDR2 FRNRAP. This CDR3 is 13 amino acids long. Germline trimming cut 7 bases from V and 10 bases from J; bases unmatched to any gene: 8. Written as DNA, the CDR3 is TGTGCTAGTGTCCCGGGACAGGGGGGCCGAGCTTTCTTT. It translates to CASVPGQGGRAFF.

The chain links TRBV27 to TRBJ2-1, with 9 positions matching TRBD1. Germline loops: CDR1 MNHEY, CDR2 SMNVEV (reference sequence). V shed 5 bases and J 4 bases; nucleotides not matched to a gene: 9. CDR3 length: 16 residues. The CDR3 loop is CASSPQGGTGYNEQFF. CDR3 in DNA: TGTGCCAGCAGTCCCCAGGGGGGGACAGGGTACAATGAGCAGTTCTTC.

The rearrangement joins TRBV5-1 to TRBJ2-3; 10 bases match TRBD2. V dropped 4 bases and J dropped 6; count of bases not matched to a gene: 8. CDR1 and CDR2 from the germline V gene are SGHRS and YFSETQ. The CDR3 loop spans 15 amino acids. CDR3 residues: CASSRSGRALDTQYF. As DNA, the CDR3 is TGCGCCAGCAGCCGGAGCGGGAGGGCCTTGGATACGCAGTATTTT.

The rearrangement links TRBV15 to TRBJ2-7, with 9 bases matching TRBD1. The CDR3 contains 15 residues. Germline V gene data show CDR1 as LNHNV and CDR2 as YYDKDF (reference sequence). J gave up 4 bases and V 1 base, and 5 bases lay outside the gene matches. CDR3 nucleotides: TGTGCCACCAGCAGAGCAGGGACAGGGTTGTACGAGCAGTACTTC. Translating gives CATSRAGTGLYEQYF.

This clone was observed a single time. This chain joins TRBV30 and TRBJ1-2; D uncertain. The V gene lost 2 bases and the J gene lost 3 bases, with 19 bases spanning the gap. Germline V gives CDR1 GTSNPN, CDR2 SVGIG (reference sequence). The CDR3 contains 16 residues. Here the CDR3 DNA reads TGTGCCTGGAGTACCCAAACAGTCCGCGACGACTATGGCTACACCTTC. Protein product: CAWSTQTVRDDYGYTF.

V and J are TRBV9 and TRBJ2-3, with 7 bases lining up with TRBD2. V dropped 4 bases and J dropped 1; count of bases not matched to a gene: 9. CDR1 SGDLS and CDR2 YYNGEE come from the germline V gene. The CDR3 has 16 residues. The CDR3 nucleotides are TGTGCCAGCAGCTCCCTACCTACTAGCGGCACAGATACGCAGTATTTT. The encoded protein is CASSSLPTSGTDTQYF.

The J gene is TRBJ2-5, the V gene TRBV9; TRBD2 is a possible D gene (7 bases). This CDR3 has 13 residues. V lost 7 bases and J 5 bases, leaving 15 bases between the germline ends. The germline V gene has CDR1 SGDLS and CDR2 YYNGEE. The CDR3 nucleotides read TGTGCCAGCTCACGGGGGGCGGTGGAGACCCAGTACTTC. Its protein product is CASSRGAVETQYF.

This sequence joins TRBV15 and TRBJ1-5; 7 nucleotides line up with TRBD1. Per the germline V gene, CDR1 is LNHNV and CDR2 is YYDKDF (reference sequence). V trimming: 5 bases; J trimming: 5 bases; junction bases outside the gene matches: 9. This CDR3 is built from 15 residues. As DNA, the CDR3 is TGTGCCACCAGCCTAGGGGGCACGGCGGATCAGCCCCAGCATTTT. This gives the protein CATSLGGTADQPQHF.

The chain uses TRBV15 and TRBJ1-2, with 7 bases aligning to TRBD1. Germline lookup yields CDR1 LNHNV and CDR2 YYDKDF (reference sequence). Trimming took 1 base from V and 4 from J; bases not matched to a gene: 6. This CDR3 contains 15 residues. Here the CDR3 DNA reads TGTGCCACCAGCAGAGGGGACAGCATAGCCTATGGCTACACCTTC. It translates to CATSRGDSIAYGYTF.

This clone was picked up a small number of times. The chain couples TRBV18 to TRBJ2-7; 12 bases line up with TRBD1. CDR1 and CDR2 (germline): KGHSH, LQKENI. Unmatched junction bases numbered 6, after V lost 6 bases and J lost 3 bases. The CDR3 spans 15 residues. CDR3 sequence reads: CASSTRDRGLYEQYF. The CDR3 DNA sequence: TGTGCCAGCTCGACCCGGGACAGGGGGCTCTACGAGCAGTACTTC.

This clone was found once. The chain recombines TRBV11-3 with TRBJ2-1, with TRBD2 identical over 8 bases. Germline CDR1 is SGHNT and CDR2 is YENEEA. The CDR3 contains 13 residues. The V segment lost 7 bases and the J segment 3 bases; nucleotides outside the gene matches: 2. CDR3 coding DNA: TGTGCCAGCAAGGCGGGAGGCTACAATGAGCAGTTCTTC. This gives the protein CASKAGGYNEQFF.

The V and J genes are TRBV27 and TRBJ2-7; D not resolved. The CDR3 is 15 amino acids. V was cut by 1 base and J by 0 bases, with 10 bases left in between. Per the germline V gene, CDR1 is MNHEY and CDR2 is SMNVEV (reference sequence). The DNA of the CDR3 is TGTGCCAGCAGTTTATTGACTGTCGGCTCCTACGAGCAGTACTTC. Its protein is CASSLLTVGSYEQYF.

The chain is built from TRBV19 and TRBJ2-3, with TRBD1 as a possible D gene (5 bases). The CDR3 extends over 16 amino acids. The V end lost 5 bases, the J end lost 2 bases, and 17 bases lay between the germline ends. In germline, CDR1 is LNHDA, CDR2 SQIVND (reference sequence). The CDR3 region has the DNA TGTGCCAGTAGTCCCTGGGAAGACAGCTTCACAGATACGCAGTATTTT. It specifies CASSPWEDSFTDTQYF. The whole variable domain, filled in from reference TRBV19 and TRBJ2-3, reads DGGITQSPKYLFRKEGQNVTLSCEQNLNHDAMYWYRQDPGQGLRLIYYSQIVNDFQKGDIAEGYSVSREKKESFPLTVTSAQKNPTAFYLCASSPWEDSFTDTQYFGPGTRLTVL.

The chain links TRBV6-5 to TRBJ2-2; possible D gene TRBD1, 6 bases. This CDR3 contains 13 residues. Germline V gene sequence: CDR1 MNHEY, CDR2 SVGAGI. Trimming shortened V by 6 bases and J by 6 bases, and 11 bases separated the two germline ends. CDR3 sequence reads: CASRHRVAGELFF. CDR3 sequence (DNA): TGTGCCAGCAGGCACAGGGTGGCCGGGGAGCTGTTTTTT.

This chain links TRBV9 with TRBJ2-7; TRBD1 aligns across 7 bases. The CDR3 contains 15 residues. The trim removed 4 bases at V and 1 base at J, leaving 8 bases unmatched. Germline V CDR1 and CDR2: SGDLS, YYNGEE. CDR3 protein: CASSRGVTGSYEQYF. CDR3 nucleotide sequence: TGTGCCAGCAGCCGCGGTGTGACAGGGTCCTACGAGCAGTACTTC.